This T cell receptor (beta chain) was captured by sequencing in a study of cytomegalovirus exposure and HLA in healthy donors. CDR1 SEHNR and CDR2 FQNEAQ come from the germline V gene (reference sequence). Unmatched junction bases numbered 8, after V lost 0 bases and J lost 2 bases. The CDR3 is made up of 17 amino acids. Study results and caveats: Prior analysis indicated that the majority of TCR beta V segments exhibited productivity approximately 87% or approximately 30% of the time.

The PCR made use of 60 Vbeta and 13 Jbeta primers. Measured with immunoSEQ multiplex PCR; TCRdb has only the in-frame clones, and not every one. The table includes some 200,000 clones, approximately 79% detected once. A remark on this clone: Its matching antigen is unknown.

This clonotype was obtained from a man aged 35-49 years in good health and CMV-seropositive. The chain employs TRBV7-9 and TRBJ2-5, with 8 bases fitting TRBD1. Sequencing input: PBMCs. The CDR3 sequence: CASSLAVPDRDQETQYF. CDR3 in DNA: TGTGCCAGCAGCTTAGCAGTTCCGGACAGGGATCAAGAGACCCAGTACTTC.